Below, 24 T cell receptor delta chains from the same sample are listed, as sequenced in a study of gamma-delta chains in newborns, infants, children. TCRdb re-called the reads with CATT. The sample records 6,100 or so delta-chain clones, less than 15% being singletons. The starting material was blood, obtained at baseline. The receptors were gathered from a child who was a newborn, infant or young child, either healthy, febrile or measles-vaccinated (not recorded which).

This clone was seen a few times. The rearrangement joins TRDV1 to TRDJ1; the match to TRDD3 covers 9 bases. From germline, CDR1 is TSWWSYY and CDR2 QGS. V trimming: 0 bases; J trimming: 0 bases; junction bases outside the gene matches: 29. The CDR3 has 25 residues. CDR3 sequence (DNA): TGTGCTCTTGGGGAACTAAACAACCCTTTATCCTATCGGATCTGGGGGATTCCGTACACCGATAAACTCATCTTT. Its protein product is CALGELNNPLSYRIWGIPYTDKLIF.

The V call is TRDV1, the J call TRDJ1; 10 nucleotides align to TRDD3. The CDR3 sequence is 23 residues long. In germline, CDR1 is TSWWSYY, CDR2 QGS. V was pared by 4 bases and J by 0 bases, with 26 bases of the junction left unmatched. The CDR3 DNA reads TGTGCTCTTGGGGTATTGTCGTTCTCAGCGGGGGATACGTTGCGAATGTACACCGATAAACTCATCTTT. Amino acid sequence: CALGVLSFSAGDTLRMYTDKLIF.

Concerning this clone: Just one base apart from a much larger clone, this may be a read error. This chain links TRDV2 with TRDJ1; 8 bases are shared with TRDD3. Losses at the gene ends were 0 bases for V and 3 bases for J; bases not matched to a gene: 2. CDR1 and CDR2 from the germline V gene are GEAIGNYY and EKD. CDR3 size: 14 residues. Here the CDR3 DNA reads TGTGCCTGTGACACCTGGGGATACCCCGATAAACTCATCTTT. Residues: CACDTWGYPDKLIF.

This clone was detected only a few times. Possible read error: a much larger clone is one base away. The V call is TRDV1, the J call TRDJ1; 9 positions match TRDD3. Losses at the gene ends were 4 bases for V and 1 base for J; bases not matched to a gene: 25. Germline CDR1 and CDR2: TSWWSYY and QGS. This CDR3 has 22 amino acids. The CDR3 DNA follows: TGTGCTCTTGGGGGAGGAGTACTGTACTGGGGGACTCGTCGAAGGGGCACCGATAAACTCATCTTT. Protein product: CALGGGVLYWGTRRRGTDKLIF.

By frequency in the sample, this clone is medium-sized. In the same sample, other DNA sequences code for this CDR3. The chain combines TRDV2 with TRDJ3; 10 nucleotides agree with TRDD3. V shed 1 base, J shed 3 bases, and the junction held 2 bases outside the gene matches. Germline assignment: CDR1 GEAIGNYY and CDR2 EKD. This CDR3 is built from 17 residues. The CDR3 coding sequence is TGTGCCTGTGACACTGGGGGATACTACTGGGACACCCGACAGATGTTTTTC. Protein sequence: CACDTGGYYWDTRQMFF.

On this clone itself: The TCRdb protein, from a much larger clone, departs from this DNA's translation at residue 11, likely by read error; the protein shown derives from the DNA. V and J are TRDV3 and TRDJ1; 7 bases are shared with TRDD3. The CDR3 contains 17 residues. Trimming took 4 bases from V and 1 from J; bases not matched to a gene: 18. CDR1 TVYSNPD and CDR2 GDNSRS come from the germline V gene (reference sequence). The CDR3, as DNA: TGTGCCTGCACCCTGGGGTACTGGGGAACTTCCACCGATAAACTCATCTTT. As protein: CACTLGYWGTSTDKLIF.

Remarks on this clone: TCRdb shows a much larger clone's protein in place of this DNA's translation, and the two differ at residue 13, likely through a read error; the protein shown is translated from the DNA. This rearrangement joins TRDV3 to TRDJ1; D is perhaps TRDD3 (6 bases). In germline, CDR1 is TVYSNPD, CDR2 GDNSRS (reference sequence). This CDR3 comprises 16 residues. This CDR3 reads CAFRGGYWAGTDELIF. The CDR3 DNA is TGTGCCTTCCGGGGGGGGTACTGGGCTGGAACCGATGAACTCATCTTT.

Relative to its sample, this clone is medium-sized. The V and J genes are TRDV2 and TRDJ1; D remains unclear. V shed 4 bases and J shed 0 bases, with 11 bases lying between them. Germline CDR1 is GEAIGNYY and CDR2 is EKD. This CDR3 has 14 residues. Here the CDR3 DNA reads TGTGCCTGTGAACCGCTATTAAACACCGATAAACTCATCTTT. This sequence encodes CACEPLLNTDKLIF.

In its sample, this clone ranks as medium-sized (0.01 to 0.1%). Other DNA sequences in this specimen translate into the identical CDR3. This rearrangement joins TRDV2 to TRDJ1, with a tentative D call TRDD3 (6 bases). V lost 3 bases and J lost 8, with 30 bases in between. Per germline, CDR1 GEAIGNYY and CDR2 EKD. The CDR3 has 18 residues. The CDR3 here is CACDPLAGTGGYTRKLIF. CDR3 nucleotide sequence: TGTGCCTGTGACCCCTTAGCTGGTACTGGAGGATACACCCGAAAACTCATCTTT.

This clone is judged medium-sized. The genes are TRDV2 and TRDJ2; 8 bases agree with TRDD3. The CDR3 is 16 residues long. Germline V CDR1 and CDR2: GEAIGNYY, EKD. Trimming took 2 bases from V and 4 from J; bases not matched to a gene: 8. The CDR3 protein is CACDRLTGGRTAQLFF. The CDR3 region has the DNA TGTGCCTGTGACAGGCTTACTGGGGGCCGGACAGCACAACTCTTCTTT.

Concerning this clone: One base separates it from a far larger clone, so it is likely a read error. At the DNA level, this CDR3 is encoded by other sequences in the same sample as well. The rearrangement joins TRDV3 to TRDJ1; 11 nucleotides agree with TRDD3. The CDR3 sequence is 17 residues long. V lost 5 bases to trimming and J lost 3 bases; unmatched junction nucleotides: 17. Germline V gene lookup returns CDR1 TVYSNPD and CDR2 GDNSRS (reference sequence). CDR3 DNA: TGTGCCCAACGCAACGGGTACTGGGGGATAAGCCCCGATAAACTCATCTTT. It yields the protein CAQRNGYWGISPDKLIF.

This clone was counted at least ten times. This chain uses TRDV2 with TRDJ3, with 11 bases identical to TRDD3. Unmatched junction bases numbered 6, after V lost 0 bases and J lost 0 bases. This CDR3 comprises 20 residues. CDR1 and CDR2 (germline): GEAIGNYY, EKD. CDR3 in amino acids: CACDTVLGDTNSWDTRQMFF. In DNA form, the CDR3 reads TGTGCCTGTGACACCGTTCTGGGGGATACTAACTCCTGGGACACCCGACAGATGTTTTTC.

This clone is deemed large. Other DNA sequences of this sample code for an identical CDR3. This chain links TRDV2 with TRDJ3; TRDD3 agrees at 9 bases. V trimming: 2 bases; J trimming: 1 base; junction bases outside the gene matches: 2. CDR1 is GEAIGNYY, CDR2 EKD, per germline. The CDR3 spans 17 residues. CDR3 loop: CACDSTGGSWDTRQMFF. As DNA, the CDR3 is TGTGCCTGTGACAGTACTGGGGGATCCTGGGACACCCGACAGATGTTTTTC.

The sample holds a few counts of this clone. The chain joins TRDV1 to TRDJ2; 11 nucleotides agree with TRDD3. V was clipped by 0 bases and J by 4 bases; unmatched bases: 25. The length of the CDR3 is 24 residues. Germline loops: CDR1 TSWWSYY, CDR2 QGS. This CDR3 is CALGELNFLTTAWLGDTETAQLFF. The CDR3 DNA is TGTGCTCTTGGGGAACTAAATTTCCTTACTACGGCCTGGTTGGGGGATACGGAGACAGCACAACTCTTCTTT.

About this clone: Being one base from a much bigger clone, this may be a read error. This chain uses TRDV3 with TRDJ1, with 7 bases identical to TRDD2. V shed 3 bases, J shed 6 bases, and the junction held 10 bases outside the gene matches. The CDR3 length is 13 residues. Germline assignment: CDR1 TVYSNPD and CDR2 GDNSRS (reference sequence). CDR3 loop: CAFSLPSGNKLIF. The CDR3 nucleotides are TGTGCCTTCTCACTTCCTAGTGGCAATAAACTCATCTTT. The whole variable domain, filled in from reference TRDV3 and TRDJ1, reads CDKVTQSSPDQTVASGSEVVLLCTYDTVYSNPDLFWYRIRPDYSFQFVFYGDNSRSEGADFTQGRFSVKHILTQKAFHLVISPVRTEDSATYYCAFSLPSGNKLIFGKGTRVTVEP.

A word on this clone: This may be a read error: a much more frequent sequence differs by one nucleotide. The J gene is TRDJ1, the V gene TRDV3; 12 bases line up with TRDD3. The V and J ends lost 4 bases and 1 base, in that order; junction bases with no gene match: 16. Germline V gene data show CDR1 as TVYSNPD and CDR2 as GDNSRS (reference sequence). The CDR3 is 18 residues long. The CDR3: CASKFSYWGILGTDKLIF. In nucleotides, the CDR3 is TGTGCCTCAAAATTTTCCTACTGGGGGATACTGGGCACCGATAAACTCATCTTT.

This clone counts as medium-sized. The gene calls are TRDV2 and TRDJ1, with 10 positions matching TRDD3. Trimming removed 0 bases from V and 3 bases from J; junction bases left unmatched: 0. CDR1 and CDR2 (germline): GEAIGNYY, EKD. The CDR3 has 14 residues. The CDR3 DNA sequence: TGTGCCTGTGACACCTGGGGGATACCCGATAAACTCATCTTT. Amino acids: CACDTWGIPDKLIF.

The J gene is TRDJ2, the V gene TRDV1, with TRDD3 matching 13 bases. CDR3 length equals 23 residues. Per the germline V gene, CDR1 is TSWWSYY and CDR2 is QGS. The trim removed 0 bases at V and 4 bases at J, leaving 20 bases unmatched. Here the CDR3 reads CALGELGSFPYWGIRSGTAQLFF. CDR3 sequence (DNA): TGTGCTCTTGGGGAACTAGGGAGCTTCCCCTACTGGGGGATACGGAGTGGGACAGCACAACTCTTCTTT.

This clone has a handful of counts. This chain connects TRDV2 to TRDJ3, with 9 positions matching TRDD2. The ends lost 0 bases at V and 0 bases at J; junction bases unmatched: 32. This CDR3 is built from 28 residues. Germline CDR1 reads GEAIGNYY; CDR2 reads EKD. CDR3 protein: CACDTVPQGPQGPSYVPLSSWDTRQMFF. Here the CDR3 DNA reads TGTGCCTGTGACACCGTCCCACAGGGTCCCCAGGGGCCTTCCTACGTCCCACTGAGCTCCTGGGACACCCGACAGATGTTTTTC.

This clone ranks as medium-sized (0.01 to 0.1%). This sequence joins TRDV1 and TRDJ1, with TRDD3 identical over 8 bases. J was trimmed by 0 bases and V by 2 bases; bases with no gene match: 17. The germline V gene has CDR1 TSWWSYY and CDR2 QGS. The CDR3 runs to 20 residues. CDR3 in amino acids: CALGESPIWWGIAYTDKLIF. CDR3 in DNA: TGTGCTCTTGGGGAAAGTCCCATTTGGTGGGGGATCGCGTACACCGATAAACTCATCTTT.

The gene calls are TRDV1 and TRDJ1, with 13 bases matching TRDD3. Germline CDR1 is TSWWSYY and CDR2 is QGS. J was trimmed by 7 bases and V by 3 bases; bases with no gene match: 17. CDR3 length: 19 amino acids. CDR3 nucleotide sequence: TGTGCTCTTGGGGAGGGTTTTTTCTACTGGGGGATACGCGAGGGTAAACTCATCTTT. It specifies CALGEGFFYWGIREGKLIF.

By frequency in the sample, this clone is medium-sized (0.01 to 0.1%). This chain's CDR3 is CACDTPGGRSHGSWDTRQMFF. For the CDR3, the DNA is TGTGCCTGTGACACGCCCGGGGGACGATCCCATGGGTCCTGGGACACCCGACAGATGTTTTTC. The chain links TRDV2 to TRDJ3; D may be TRDD3 (6 bases). Trimming took off 1 base at V and 1 base at J, with 22 bases between the two ends. The CDR3 spans 21 residues. Germline CDR1 reads GEAIGNYY; CDR2 reads EKD.

Only a few counts were recorded for this clone. This rearrangement joins TRDV2 to TRDJ1, with TRDD3 matching 7 bases. Trimming cost V 0 bases and J 2 bases; bases outside gene matches: 5. The length of the CDR3 is 15 residues. Per the germline V gene, CDR1 is GEAIGNYY and CDR2 is EKD. In DNA, the CDR3 is TGTGCCTGTGACACCGGGGGATTCCCTACCGATAAACTCATCTTT. Protein product: CACDTGGFPTDKLIF.

This clone was recorded many times. This probably arose from a read error, given a far larger clone one base away. Other DNA sequences within the sample encode an identical CDR3. The V gene is TRDV3, the J gene TRDJ1; 10 positions agree with TRDD3. Germline-derived CDR1 and CDR2 are TVYSNPD and GDNSRS (reference sequence). The CDR3 consists of 17 residues. The CDR3 here is CAFFGGYWGINTDKLIF. CDR3 nucleotides: TGCGCCTTTTTTGGTGGCTACTGGGGGATTAACACCGATAAACTCATCTTT.